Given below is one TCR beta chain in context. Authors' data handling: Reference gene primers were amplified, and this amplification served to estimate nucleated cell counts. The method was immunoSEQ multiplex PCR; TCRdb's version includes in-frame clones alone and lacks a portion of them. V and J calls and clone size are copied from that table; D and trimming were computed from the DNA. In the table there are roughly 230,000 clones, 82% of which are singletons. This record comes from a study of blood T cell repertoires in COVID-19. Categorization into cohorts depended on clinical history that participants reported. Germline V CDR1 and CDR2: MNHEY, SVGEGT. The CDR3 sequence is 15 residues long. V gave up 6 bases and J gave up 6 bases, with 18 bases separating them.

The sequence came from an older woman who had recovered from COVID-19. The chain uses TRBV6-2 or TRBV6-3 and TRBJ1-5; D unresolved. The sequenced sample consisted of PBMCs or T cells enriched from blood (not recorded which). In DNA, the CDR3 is TGTGCCAGCAGCTTTTATCACACAGTCGTTCAGCCCCAGCATTTT. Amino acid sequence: CASSFYHTVVQPQHF.